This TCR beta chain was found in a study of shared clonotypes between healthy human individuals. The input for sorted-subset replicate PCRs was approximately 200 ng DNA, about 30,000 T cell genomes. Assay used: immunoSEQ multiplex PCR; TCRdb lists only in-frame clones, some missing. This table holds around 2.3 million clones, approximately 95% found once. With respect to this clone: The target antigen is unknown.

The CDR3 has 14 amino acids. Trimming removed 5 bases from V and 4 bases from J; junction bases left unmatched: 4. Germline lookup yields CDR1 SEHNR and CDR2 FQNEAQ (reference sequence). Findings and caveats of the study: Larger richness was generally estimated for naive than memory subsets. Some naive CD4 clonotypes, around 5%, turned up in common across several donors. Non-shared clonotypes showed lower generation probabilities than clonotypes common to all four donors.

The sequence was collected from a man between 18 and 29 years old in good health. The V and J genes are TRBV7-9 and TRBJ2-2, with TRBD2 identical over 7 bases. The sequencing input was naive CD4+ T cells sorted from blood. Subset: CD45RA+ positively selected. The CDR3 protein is CASSASGTTGELFF. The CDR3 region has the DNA TGTGCCAGCAGCGCAAGCGGGACCACCGGGGAGCTGTTTTTT. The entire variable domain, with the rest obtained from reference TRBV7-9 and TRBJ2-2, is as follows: DTGVSQNPRHKITKRGQNVTFRCDPISEHNRLYWYRQTLGQGPEFLTYFQNEAQLEKSRLLSDRFSAERPKGSFSTLEIQRTEQGDSAMYLCASSASGTTGELFFGEGSRLTVL.